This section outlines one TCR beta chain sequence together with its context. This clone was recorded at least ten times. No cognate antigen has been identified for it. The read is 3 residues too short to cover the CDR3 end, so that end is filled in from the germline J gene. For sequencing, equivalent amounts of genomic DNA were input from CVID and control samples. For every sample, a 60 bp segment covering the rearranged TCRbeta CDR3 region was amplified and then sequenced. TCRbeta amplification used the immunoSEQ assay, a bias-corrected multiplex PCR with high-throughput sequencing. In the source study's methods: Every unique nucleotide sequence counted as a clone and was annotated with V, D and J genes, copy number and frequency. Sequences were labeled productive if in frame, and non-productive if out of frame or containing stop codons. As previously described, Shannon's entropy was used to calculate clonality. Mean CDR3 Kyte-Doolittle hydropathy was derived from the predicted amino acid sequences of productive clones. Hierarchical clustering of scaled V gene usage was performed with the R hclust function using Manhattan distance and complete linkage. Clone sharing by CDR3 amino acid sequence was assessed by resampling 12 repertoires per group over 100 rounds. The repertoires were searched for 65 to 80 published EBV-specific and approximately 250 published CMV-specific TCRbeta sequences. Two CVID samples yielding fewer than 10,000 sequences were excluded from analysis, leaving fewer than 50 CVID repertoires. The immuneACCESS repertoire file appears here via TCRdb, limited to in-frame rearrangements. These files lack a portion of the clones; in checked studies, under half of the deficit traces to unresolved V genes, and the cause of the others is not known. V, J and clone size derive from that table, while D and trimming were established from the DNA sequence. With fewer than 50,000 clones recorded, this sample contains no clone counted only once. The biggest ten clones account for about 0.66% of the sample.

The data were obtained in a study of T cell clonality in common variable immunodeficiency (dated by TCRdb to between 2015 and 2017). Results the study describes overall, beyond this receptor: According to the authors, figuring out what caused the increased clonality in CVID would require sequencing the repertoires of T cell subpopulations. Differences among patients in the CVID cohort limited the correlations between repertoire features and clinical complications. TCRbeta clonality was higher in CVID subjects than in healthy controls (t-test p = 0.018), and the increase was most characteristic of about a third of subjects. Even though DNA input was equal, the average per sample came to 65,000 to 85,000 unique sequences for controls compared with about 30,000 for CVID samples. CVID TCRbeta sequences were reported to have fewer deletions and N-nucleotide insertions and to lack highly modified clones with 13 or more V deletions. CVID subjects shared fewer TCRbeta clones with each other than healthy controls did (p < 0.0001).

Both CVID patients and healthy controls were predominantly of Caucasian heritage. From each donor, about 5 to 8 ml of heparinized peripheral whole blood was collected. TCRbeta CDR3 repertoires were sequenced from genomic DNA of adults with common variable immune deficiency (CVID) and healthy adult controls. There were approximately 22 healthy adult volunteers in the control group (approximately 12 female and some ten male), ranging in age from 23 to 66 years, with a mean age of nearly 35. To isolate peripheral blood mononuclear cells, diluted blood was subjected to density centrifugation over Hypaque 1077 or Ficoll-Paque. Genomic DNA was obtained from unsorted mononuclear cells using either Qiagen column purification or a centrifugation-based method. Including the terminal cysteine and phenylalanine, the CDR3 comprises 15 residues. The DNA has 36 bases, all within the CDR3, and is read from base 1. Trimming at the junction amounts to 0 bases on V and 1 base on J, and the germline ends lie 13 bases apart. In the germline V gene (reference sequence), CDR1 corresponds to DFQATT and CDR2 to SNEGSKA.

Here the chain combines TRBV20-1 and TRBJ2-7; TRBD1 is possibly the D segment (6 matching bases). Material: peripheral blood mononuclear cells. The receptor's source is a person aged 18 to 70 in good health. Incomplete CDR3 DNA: TGCAGTGCTAGAGACTTCCCAGGGGAATCCTACGAG. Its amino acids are CSARDFPGESYE. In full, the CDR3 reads CSARDFPGESYEQYF.